This TCR beta chain originates from a study of CD8+ T cells in alopecia areata. Individuals with alopecia areata gave both lesional scalp punch biopsies and peripheral blood for collection. The germline V gene encodes CDR1 SQVTM and CDR2 ANQGSEA. V was pared by 6 bases and J by 5 bases, with 16 bases between. The CDR3 covers 13 residues. Reverse transcription of extracted RNA yielded cDNA, which provided the sequencing template. Profiled with immunoSEQ multiplex PCR; TCRdb holds only in-frame clones, not every one. The sample comprises about 110,000 clones, approximately 61% of which are singletons, and roughly 25% rests with the top ten. Study outcomes and limitations: It was less clear whether patients shared TCRs than it was in mice, possibly because of HLA. Among the cells sequenced in scalp samples are also the resident alphabeta T cells of normal skin. Affected lesional scalp, above all in alopecia totalis/universalis, was more clonal than normal scalp.

The table lists this clone with a few counts. The antigen is unknown. The sample taken for sequencing was NKG2D-low CD8+ T cells sorted from blood. The clonotype was recovered from a human donor with alopecia areata. The V and J genes are TRBV29-1 and TRBJ2-5; D uncertain. The CDR3 loop reads CSVLDGTWETQYF. CDR3 coding DNA: TGCAGCGTACTCGACGGAACATGGGAGACCCAGTACTTC.